This TCR beta chain appears in the sequencing data of a study of shared clonotypes between healthy human individuals. This CDR3 has 19 amino acids. From germline, CDR1 is LNHDA and CDR2 SQIVND (reference sequence). V was cut by 0 bases and J by 4 bases, with 24 bases left in between. Clones were sequenced by immunoSEQ multiplex PCR, and TCRdb holds only the in-frame ones, with some missing. Among more than 1 million clones, about 84% were seen once, and the ten largest hold more than 0.5%. The clonotype comes from a man between 18 and 29 years old in good health. Some clones in this sample may be carry-over from other donors' samples. Specimen: memory CD4+ T cells from PBMCs. The subset: CD45RA-negative fraction. V gene TRBV19 combines with J gene TRBJ1-2; no reliable D call. CDR3 residues: CASSIEGGRVRTAAYGYTF. The CDR3 region has the DNA TGTGCCAGTAGTATAGAAGGAGGACGGGTGAGGACGGCGGCCTATGGCTACACCTTC.